The source of this T cell receptor beta chain is a study of blood T cell repertoires in COVID-19. Overall study: Samples of COVID-19 (acute and convalescent) were obtained from the United States, Italy and Spain. Sources were T cells, B-cell-depleted T cells, or PBMCs; the material itself was cDNA or gDNA.

Authors' data handling: The assay estimated nucleated cells by amplifying reference gene primers. TCRdb's copy holds only in-frame clones and misses some; the assay was immunoSEQ multiplex PCR. V and J calls plus clone size are reproduced from that table; the DNA served to infer D and trimming. In the table there are 200,000 to 250,000 clones, roughly 94% of which are singletons. With V trimmed by 3 bases and J by 5 bases, 9 bases remained unmatched. This CDR3 region has 15 residues. Germline CDR1 SGHRS, CDR2 YFSETQ. Material: peripheral blood. The receptor's source is a man aged 30 to 39 with acute or convalescent COVID-19. J is TRBJ2-7 and V is TRBV5-1; 9 bases are a match to TRBD1. CDR3 in amino acids: CASSWMGQGLDEQYF. The CDR3 DNA follows: TGCGCCAGCAGCTGGATGGGACAGGGTCTGGACGAGCAGTACTTC.